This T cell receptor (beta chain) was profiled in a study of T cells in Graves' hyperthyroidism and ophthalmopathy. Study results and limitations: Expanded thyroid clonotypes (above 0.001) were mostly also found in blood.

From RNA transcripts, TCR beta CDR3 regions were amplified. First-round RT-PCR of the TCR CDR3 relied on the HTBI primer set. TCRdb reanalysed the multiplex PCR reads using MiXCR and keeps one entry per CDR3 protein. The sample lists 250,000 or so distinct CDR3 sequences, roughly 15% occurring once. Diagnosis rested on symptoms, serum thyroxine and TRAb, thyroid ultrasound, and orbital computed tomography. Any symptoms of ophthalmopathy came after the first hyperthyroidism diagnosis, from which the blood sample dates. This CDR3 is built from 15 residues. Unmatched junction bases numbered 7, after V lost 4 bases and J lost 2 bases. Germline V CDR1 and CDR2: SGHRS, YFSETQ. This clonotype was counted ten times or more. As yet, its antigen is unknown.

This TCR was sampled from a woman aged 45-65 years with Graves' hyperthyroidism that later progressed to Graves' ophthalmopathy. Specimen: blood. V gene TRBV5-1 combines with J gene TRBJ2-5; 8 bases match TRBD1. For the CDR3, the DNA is TGCGCCAGCAGCCTGCTACAGGGGGTTCAAGAGACCCAGTACTTC. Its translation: CASSLLQGVQETQYF. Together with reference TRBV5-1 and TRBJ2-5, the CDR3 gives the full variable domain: KAGVTQTPRYLIKTRGQQVTLSCSPISGHRSVSWYQQTPGQGLQFLFEYFSETQRNKGNFPGRFSGRQFSNSRSEMNVSTLELGDSALYLCASSLLQGVQETQYFGPGTRLLVL.